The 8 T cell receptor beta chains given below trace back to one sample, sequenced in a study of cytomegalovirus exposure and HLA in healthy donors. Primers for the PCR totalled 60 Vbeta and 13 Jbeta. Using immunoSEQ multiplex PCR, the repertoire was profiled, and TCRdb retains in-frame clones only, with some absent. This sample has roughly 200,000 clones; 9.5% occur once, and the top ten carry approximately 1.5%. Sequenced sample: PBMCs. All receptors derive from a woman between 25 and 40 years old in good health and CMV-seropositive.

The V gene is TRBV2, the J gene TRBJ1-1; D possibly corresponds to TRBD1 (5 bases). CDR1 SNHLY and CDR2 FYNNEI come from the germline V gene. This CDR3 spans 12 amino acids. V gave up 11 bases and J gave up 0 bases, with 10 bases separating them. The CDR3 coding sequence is TGTGCCGGAAACAGGATGAACACTGAAGCTTTCTTT. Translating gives CAGNRMNTEAFF.

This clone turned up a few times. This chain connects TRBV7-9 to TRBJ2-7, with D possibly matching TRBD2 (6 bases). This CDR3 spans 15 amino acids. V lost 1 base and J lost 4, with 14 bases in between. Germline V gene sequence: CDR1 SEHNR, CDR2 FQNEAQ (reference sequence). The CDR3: CASSLVGGKVYEQYF. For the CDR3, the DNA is TGTGCCAGCAGCTTAGTAGGCGGGAAGGTATACGAGCAGTACTTC.

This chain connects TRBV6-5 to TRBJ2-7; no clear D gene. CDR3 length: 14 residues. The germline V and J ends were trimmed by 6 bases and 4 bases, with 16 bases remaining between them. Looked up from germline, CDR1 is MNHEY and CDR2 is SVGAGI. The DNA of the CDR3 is TGTGCCAGCAGCCCGACCCAGACTCTATACGAGCAGTACTTC. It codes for CASSPTQTLYEQYF.

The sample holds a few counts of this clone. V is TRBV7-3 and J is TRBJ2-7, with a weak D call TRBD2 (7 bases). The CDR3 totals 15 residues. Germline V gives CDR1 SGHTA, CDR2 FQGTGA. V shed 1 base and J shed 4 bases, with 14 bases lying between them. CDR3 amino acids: CASSLSGGPGYEQYF. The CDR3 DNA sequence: TGTGCCAGCAGCTTAAGCGGGGGCCCGGGTTACGAGCAGTACTTC.

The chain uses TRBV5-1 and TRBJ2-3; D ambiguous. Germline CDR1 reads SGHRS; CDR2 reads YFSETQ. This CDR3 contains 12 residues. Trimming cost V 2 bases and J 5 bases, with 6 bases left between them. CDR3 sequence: CASSLRGDTQYF. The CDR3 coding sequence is TGCGCCAGCAGCTTACGCGGAGATACGCAGTATTTT.

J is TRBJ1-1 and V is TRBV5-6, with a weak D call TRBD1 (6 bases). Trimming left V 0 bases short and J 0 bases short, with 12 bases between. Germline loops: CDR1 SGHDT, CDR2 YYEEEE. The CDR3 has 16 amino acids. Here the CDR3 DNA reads TGTGCCAGCAGCTTGGGGGGGCCAGGCTTGAACACTGAAGCTTTCTTT. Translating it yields CASSLGGPGLNTEAFF.

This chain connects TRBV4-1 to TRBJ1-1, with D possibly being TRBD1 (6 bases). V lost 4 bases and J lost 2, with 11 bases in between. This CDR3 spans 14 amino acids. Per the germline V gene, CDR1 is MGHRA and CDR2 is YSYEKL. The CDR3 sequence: CASSPHRANTEAFF. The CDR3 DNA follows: TGCGCCAGCAGCCCGCACAGGGCTAACACTGAAGCTTTCTTT.

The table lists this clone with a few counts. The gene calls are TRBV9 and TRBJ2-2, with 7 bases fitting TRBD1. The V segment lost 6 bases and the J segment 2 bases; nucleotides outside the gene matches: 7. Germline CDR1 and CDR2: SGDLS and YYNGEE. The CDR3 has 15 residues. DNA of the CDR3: TGTGCCAGCACCCTAGGGGGCCTCAACACCGGGGAGCTGTTTTTT. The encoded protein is CASTLGGLNTGELFF.